This section outlines one T cell receptor beta chain sequence together with its context. The CDR3 contains 16 residues. Germline V gene data show CDR1 as MNHEY and CDR2 as SVGAGI. J gave up 2 bases and V 1 base, and 5 bases lay outside the gene matches. This entry is derived from a study of shared T cell receptors in the human thymus. Measured with immunoSEQ multiplex PCR; TCRdb has only the in-frame clones, and not every one. In the table there are hundreds of thousands of clones, 85% to 95% of which are singletons. The receptor was isolated from a human donor. The sequencing input was thymocytes. V is TRBV6-5 and J is TRBJ2-3; 8 bases agree with TRBD2. CDR3 protein: CASSYLLAVNTDTQYF. The DNA of the CDR3 is TGTGCCAGCAGTTACTTACTAGCGGTGAACACAGATACGCAGTATTTT.